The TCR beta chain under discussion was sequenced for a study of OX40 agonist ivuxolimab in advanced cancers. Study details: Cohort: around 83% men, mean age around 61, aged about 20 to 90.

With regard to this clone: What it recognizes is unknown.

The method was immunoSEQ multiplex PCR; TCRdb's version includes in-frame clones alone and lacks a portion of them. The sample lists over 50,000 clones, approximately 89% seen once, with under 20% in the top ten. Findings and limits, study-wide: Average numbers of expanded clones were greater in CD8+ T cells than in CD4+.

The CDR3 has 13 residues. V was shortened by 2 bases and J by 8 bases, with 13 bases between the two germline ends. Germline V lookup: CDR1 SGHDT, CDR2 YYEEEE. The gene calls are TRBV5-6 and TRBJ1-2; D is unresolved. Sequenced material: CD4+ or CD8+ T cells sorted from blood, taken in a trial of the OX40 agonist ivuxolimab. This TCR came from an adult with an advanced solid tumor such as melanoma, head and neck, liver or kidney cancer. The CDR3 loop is CASSLRVPGGYTF. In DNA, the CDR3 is TGTGCCAGCAGCTTAAGAGTACCGGGCGGCTACACCTTC. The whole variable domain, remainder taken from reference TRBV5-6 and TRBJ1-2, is DAGVTQSPTHLIKTRGQQVTLRCSPKSGHDTVSWYQQALGQGPQFIFQYYEEEERQRGNFPDRFSGHQFPNYSSELNVNALLLGDSALYLCASSLRVPGGYTFGSGTRLTVV.